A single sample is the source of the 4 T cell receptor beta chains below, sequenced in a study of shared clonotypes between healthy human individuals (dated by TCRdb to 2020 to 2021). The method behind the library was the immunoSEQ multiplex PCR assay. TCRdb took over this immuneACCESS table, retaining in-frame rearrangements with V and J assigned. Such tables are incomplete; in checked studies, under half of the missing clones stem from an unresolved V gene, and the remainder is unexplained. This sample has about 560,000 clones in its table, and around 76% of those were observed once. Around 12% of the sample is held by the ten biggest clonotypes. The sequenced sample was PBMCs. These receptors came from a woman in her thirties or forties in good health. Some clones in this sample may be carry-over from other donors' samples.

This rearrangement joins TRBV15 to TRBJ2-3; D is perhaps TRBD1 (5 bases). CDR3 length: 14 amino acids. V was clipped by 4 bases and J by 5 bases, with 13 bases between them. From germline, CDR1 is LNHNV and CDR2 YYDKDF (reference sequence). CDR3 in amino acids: CATSNYRKGDTQYF. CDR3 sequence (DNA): TGTGCCACCAGCAATTACAGGAAAGGAGATACGCAGTATTTT.

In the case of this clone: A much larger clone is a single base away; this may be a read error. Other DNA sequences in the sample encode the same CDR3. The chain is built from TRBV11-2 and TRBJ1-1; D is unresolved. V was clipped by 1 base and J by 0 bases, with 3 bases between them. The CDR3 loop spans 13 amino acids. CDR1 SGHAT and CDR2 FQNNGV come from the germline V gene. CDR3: CASSLAMNTEAFF. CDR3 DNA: TGTGCCAGCAGCTTAGCAATGAACACTGAAGCTTTCTTT. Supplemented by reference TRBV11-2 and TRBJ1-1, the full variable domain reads EAGVAQSPRYKIIEKRQSVAFWCNPISGHATLYWYQQILGQGPKLLIQFQNNGVVDDSQLPKDRFSAERLKGVDSTLKIQPAKLEDSAVYLCASSLAMNTEAFFGQGTRLTVV.

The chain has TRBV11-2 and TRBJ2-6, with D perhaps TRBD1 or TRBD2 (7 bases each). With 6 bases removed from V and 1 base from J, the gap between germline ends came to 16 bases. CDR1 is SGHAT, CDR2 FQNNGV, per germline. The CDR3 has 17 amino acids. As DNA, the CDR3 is TGTGCCAGCAGGGGGGAGGGGGCACGTTCTGGGGCCAACGTCCTGACTTTC. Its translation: CASRGEGARSGANVLTF.

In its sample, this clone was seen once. The CDR3 bases are TGTGCCACGGGACAGGGAGGACGCGAGCAGTACTTC. It translates to CATGQGGREQYF. This chain uses TRBV10-3 with TRBJ2-7; TRBD1 aligns across 9 bases. After removal of 10 bases from V and 6 bases from J, the junction contained 7 bases not matched to a gene. The CDR3 is made up of 12 amino acids. Germline V gene data show CDR1 as ENHRY and CDR2 as SYGVKD.